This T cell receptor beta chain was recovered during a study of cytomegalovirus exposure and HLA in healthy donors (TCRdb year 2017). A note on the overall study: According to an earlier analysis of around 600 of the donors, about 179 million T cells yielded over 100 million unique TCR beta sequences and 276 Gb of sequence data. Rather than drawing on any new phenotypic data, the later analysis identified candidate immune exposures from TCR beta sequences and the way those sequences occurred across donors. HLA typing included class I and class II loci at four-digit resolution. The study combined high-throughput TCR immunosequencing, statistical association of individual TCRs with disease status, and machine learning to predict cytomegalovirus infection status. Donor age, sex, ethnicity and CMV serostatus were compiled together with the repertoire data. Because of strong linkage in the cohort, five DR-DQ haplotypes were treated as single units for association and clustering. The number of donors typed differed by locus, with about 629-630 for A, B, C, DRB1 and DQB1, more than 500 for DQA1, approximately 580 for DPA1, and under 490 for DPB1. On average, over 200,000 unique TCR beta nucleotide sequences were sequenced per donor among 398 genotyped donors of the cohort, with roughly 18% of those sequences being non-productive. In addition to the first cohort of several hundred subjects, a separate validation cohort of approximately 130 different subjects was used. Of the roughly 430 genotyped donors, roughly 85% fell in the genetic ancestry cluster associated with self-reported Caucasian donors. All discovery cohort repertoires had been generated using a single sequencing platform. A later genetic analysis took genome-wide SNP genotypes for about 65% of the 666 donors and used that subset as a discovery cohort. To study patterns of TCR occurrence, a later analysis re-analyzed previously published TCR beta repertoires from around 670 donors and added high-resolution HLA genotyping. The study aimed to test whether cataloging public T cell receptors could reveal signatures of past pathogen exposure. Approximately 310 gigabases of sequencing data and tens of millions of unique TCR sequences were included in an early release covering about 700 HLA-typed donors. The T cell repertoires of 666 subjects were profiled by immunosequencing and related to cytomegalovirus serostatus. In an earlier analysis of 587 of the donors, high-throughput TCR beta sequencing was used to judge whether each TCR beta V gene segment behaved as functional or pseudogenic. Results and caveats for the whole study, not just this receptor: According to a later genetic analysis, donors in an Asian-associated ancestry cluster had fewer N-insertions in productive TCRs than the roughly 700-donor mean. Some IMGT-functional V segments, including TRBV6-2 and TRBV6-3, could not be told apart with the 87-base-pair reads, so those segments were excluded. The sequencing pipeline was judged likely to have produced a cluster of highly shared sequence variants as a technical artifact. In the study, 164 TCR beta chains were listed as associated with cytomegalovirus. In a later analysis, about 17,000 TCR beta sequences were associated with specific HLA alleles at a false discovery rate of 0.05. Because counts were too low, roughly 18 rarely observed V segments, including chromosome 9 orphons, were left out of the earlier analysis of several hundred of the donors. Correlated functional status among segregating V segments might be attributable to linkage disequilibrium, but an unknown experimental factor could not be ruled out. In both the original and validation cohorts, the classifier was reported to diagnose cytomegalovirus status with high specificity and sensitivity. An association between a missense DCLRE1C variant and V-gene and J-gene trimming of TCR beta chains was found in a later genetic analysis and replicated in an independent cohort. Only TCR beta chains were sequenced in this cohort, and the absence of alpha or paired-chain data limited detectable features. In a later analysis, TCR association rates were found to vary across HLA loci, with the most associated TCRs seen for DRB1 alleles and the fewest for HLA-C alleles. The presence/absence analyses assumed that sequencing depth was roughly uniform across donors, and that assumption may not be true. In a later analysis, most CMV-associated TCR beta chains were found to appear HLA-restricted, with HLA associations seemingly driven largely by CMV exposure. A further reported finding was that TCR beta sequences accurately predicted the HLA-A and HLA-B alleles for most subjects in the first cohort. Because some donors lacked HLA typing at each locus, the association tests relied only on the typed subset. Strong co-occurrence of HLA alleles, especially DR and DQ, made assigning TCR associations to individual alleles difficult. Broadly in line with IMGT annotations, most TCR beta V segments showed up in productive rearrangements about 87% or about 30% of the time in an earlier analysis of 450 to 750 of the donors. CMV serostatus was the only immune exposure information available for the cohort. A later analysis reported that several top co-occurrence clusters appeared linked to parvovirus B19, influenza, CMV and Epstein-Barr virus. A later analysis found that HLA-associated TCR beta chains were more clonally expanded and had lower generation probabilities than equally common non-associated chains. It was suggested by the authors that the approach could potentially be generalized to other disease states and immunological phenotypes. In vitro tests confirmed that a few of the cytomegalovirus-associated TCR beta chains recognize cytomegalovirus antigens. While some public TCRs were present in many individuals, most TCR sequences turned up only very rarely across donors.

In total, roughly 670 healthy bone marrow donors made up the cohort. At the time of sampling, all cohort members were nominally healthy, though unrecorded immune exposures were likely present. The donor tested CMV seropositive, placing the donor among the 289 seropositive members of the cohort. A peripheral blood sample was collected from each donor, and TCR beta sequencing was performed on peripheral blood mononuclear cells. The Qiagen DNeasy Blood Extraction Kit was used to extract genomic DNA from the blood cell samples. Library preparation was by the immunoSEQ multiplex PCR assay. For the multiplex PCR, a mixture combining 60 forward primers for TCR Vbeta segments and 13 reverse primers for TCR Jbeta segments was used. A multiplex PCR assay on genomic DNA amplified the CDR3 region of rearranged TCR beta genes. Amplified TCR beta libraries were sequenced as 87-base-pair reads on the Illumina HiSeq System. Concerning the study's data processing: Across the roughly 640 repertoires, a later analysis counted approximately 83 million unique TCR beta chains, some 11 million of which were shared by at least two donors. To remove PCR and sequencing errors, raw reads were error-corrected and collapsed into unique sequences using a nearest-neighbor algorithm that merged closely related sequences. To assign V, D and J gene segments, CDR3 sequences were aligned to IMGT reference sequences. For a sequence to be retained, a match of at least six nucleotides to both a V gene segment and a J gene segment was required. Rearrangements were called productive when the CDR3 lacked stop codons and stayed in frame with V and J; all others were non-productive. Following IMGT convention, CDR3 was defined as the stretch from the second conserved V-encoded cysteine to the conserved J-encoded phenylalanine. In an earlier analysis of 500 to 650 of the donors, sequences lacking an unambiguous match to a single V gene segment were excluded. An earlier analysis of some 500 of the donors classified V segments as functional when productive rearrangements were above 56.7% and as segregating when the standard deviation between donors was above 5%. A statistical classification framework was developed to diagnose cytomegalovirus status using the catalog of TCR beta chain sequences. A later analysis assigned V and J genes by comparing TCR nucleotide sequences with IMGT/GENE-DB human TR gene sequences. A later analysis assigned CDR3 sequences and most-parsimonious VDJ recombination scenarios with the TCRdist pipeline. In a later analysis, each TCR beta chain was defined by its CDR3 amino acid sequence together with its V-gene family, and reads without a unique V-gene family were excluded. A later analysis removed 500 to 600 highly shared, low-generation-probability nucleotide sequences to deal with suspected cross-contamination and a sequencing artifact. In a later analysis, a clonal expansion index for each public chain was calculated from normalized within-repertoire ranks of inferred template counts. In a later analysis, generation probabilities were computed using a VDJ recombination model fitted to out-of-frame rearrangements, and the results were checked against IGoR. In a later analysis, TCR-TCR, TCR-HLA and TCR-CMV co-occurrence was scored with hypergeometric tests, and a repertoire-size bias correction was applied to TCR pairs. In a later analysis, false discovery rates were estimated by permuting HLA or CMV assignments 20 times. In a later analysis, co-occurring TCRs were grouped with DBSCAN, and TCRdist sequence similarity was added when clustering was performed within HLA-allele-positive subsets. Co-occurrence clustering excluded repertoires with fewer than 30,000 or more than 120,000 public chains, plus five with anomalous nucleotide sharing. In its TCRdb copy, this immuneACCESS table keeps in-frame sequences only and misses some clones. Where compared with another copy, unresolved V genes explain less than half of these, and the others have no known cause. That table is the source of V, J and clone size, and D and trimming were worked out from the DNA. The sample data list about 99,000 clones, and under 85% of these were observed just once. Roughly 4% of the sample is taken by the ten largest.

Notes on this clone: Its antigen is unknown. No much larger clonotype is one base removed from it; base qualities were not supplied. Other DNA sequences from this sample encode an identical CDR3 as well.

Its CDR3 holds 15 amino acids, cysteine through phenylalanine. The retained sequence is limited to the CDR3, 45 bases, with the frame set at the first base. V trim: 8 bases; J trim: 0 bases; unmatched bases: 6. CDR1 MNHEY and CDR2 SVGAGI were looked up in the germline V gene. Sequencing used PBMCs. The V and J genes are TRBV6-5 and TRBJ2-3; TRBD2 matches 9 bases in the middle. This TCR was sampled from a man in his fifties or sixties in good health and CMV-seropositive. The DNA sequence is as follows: TGTGCCAGCTCCCCGACTAGCGGAAGCACAGATACGCAGTATTTT. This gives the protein CASSPTSGSTDTQYF.